This T cell receptor beta chain was captured by sequencing in a study of blood T cell repertoires in COVID-19. For the study at large: There were acute and convalescent COVID-19 samples, and they came from the United States, Italy and Spain.

This CDR3 has 15 amino acids. Germline V CDR1 and CDR2: LGHDT, YNNKEL (reference sequence). V dropped 6 bases and J dropped 4 bases, with 16 bases sitting between them. Profiled with immunoSEQ multiplex PCR; TCRdb holds only in-frame clones, not every one. The table has about 50,000 clones, 80% to 90% seen once; the top ten hold about 6.7%. This sequence originates from a man between 45 and 60 years old with active COVID-19. The material sequenced was peripheral blood. V and J are TRBV3-1 (or the pseudogene TRBV3-2) and TRBJ2-1; D perhaps matches TRBD2 (6 bases). CDR3 nucleotide sequence: TGTGCCAGCAGTTTCGGGACTTTAGCTTACAATGAGCAGTTCTTC. Translated, it gives CASSFGTLAYNEQFF.